This TCR beta chain emerged from a study of T cell responses to AZD1222 COVID-19 vaccine. The protocol was immunoSEQ multiplex PCR, while the TCRdb copy is restricted to in-frame clones and leaves out a portion. This table has 200,000 or so clones, just over 90% appearing once. CDR1 is SGHRS and CDR2 is YFSETQ in the germline V gene. The CDR3 covers 15 residues. Sequencing was performed on peripheral blood, taken on day 0 of AZD1222 vaccination. The chain employs TRBV5-1 and TRBJ2-5; D might be TRBD1 or TRBD2, each matching 7 bases. The clonotype was recovered from an adult in good health. Here the CDR3 reads CPTTQGGGSGETQYF. In nucleotides, the CDR3 is TGCCCCACCACCCAGGGGGGGGGAAGTGGAGAGACCCAGTACTTC.